This passage covers 13 T cell receptor beta chains from one sample sequenced in a study of T cells in Graves' hyperthyroidism and ophthalmopathy. TCR beta CDR3 regions were amplified from RNA transcripts. Initially, a first-round RT-PCR of the TCR CDR3 employed the HTBI primer set. TCRdb recomputed calls from the multiplex PCR reads with MiXCR, one row per CDR3 protein. The sample contains more than 500,000 distinct CDR3 sequences, around 43% of which appear only once. The material sequenced was peripheral blood or thyroid tissue (not recorded which). These receptors all come from an adult woman with Graves' disease, either hyperthyroidism or ophthalmopathy (not recorded which).

About this clonotype itself: This may stem from a read error, because a much larger clone lies one nucleotide away. J is TRBJ1-4 and V is TRBV7-9; no clear D. The CDR3 spans 10 residues. Trimming stripped 11 bases from V and 8 bases from J, with 9 bases between. Germline CDR1 and CDR2: SEHNR and FQNEAQ (reference sequence). CDR3 sequence: CAGEPEKLFF. CDR3 nucleotides: TGTGCCGGCGAGCCCGAAAAACTGTTTTTT.

This clonotype was detected many times. The chain recombines TRBV12-3 or TRBV12-4 with TRBJ1-6; 7 bases are a match to TRBD1. V lost 3 bases and J lost 6; bases outside the gene matches: 2. The CDR3 totals 14 residues. As DNA, the CDR3 is TGTGCCAGCAGTTTTGGGGACAGTAATTCACCCCTCCACTTT. Translation: CASSFGDSNSPLHF.

The rearrangement uses TRBV2 and TRBJ1-1; D gene unclear. The germline gives CDR1 SNHLY, CDR2 FYNNEI. The CDR3 is 14 residues long. V dropped 2 bases and J dropped 1 base, with 8 bases sitting between them. CDR3 nucleotides: TGTGCCAGCAGTGAAACTGCAGAGAACACTGAAGCTTTCTTT. Its protein product is CASSETAENTEAFF.

The CDR3 sequence: CAISEVPGFGGYTF. DNA for the CDR3: TGTGCCATCAGTGAGGTGCCAGGGTTTGGTGGCTACACCTTC. The rearrangement uses TRBV10-3 and TRBJ1-2; weak D call: TRBD1 (5 bases). CDR1 and CDR2 (germline): ENHRY, SYGVKD. There are 14 residues in the CDR3. V lost 2 bases and J lost 7, with 14 bases in between.

J is TRBJ2-7 and V is TRBV4-3; D perhaps matches TRBD2 (5 bases). CDR1 is LGHNA and CDR2 is YSLEER in the germline V gene. The ends were cut back, 4 bases at V and 3 bases at J, with 16 bases in the middle. CDR3 length: 15 amino acids. This CDR3 reads CASSLERTLNYEQYF. In DNA, the CDR3 is TGCGCCAGCAGCCTAGAGCGGACCCTTAACTACGAGCAGTACTTC.

The gene calls are TRBV6-6 and TRBJ1-2; D call uncertain. Looked up from germline, CDR1 is MNHNY and CDR2 is SVGAGI (reference sequence). This CDR3 contains 17 residues. Trimming cost V 0 bases and J 2 bases, with 16 bases left between them. The CDR3 loop is CASSYSANRGRNYGYTF. CDR3 DNA sequence: TGTGCCAGCAGTTACTCCGCAAACAGAGGGCGCAACTATGGCTACACCTTC.

V is TRBV29-1 and J is TRBJ2-7; D unresolved. Trimming removed 0 bases from V and 3 bases from J, with 6 bases in between. This CDR3 comprises 12 residues. Germline V lookup: CDR1 SQVTM, CDR2 ANQGSEA. The DNA for the CDR3 is TGCAGCGTTGAAGAGGAAGGCTACGAGCAGTACTTC. Amino acid sequence: CSVEEEGYEQYF.

In this sample, this clonotype turned up once. The rearrangement joins TRBV10-3 to TRBJ1-3; 9 bases map to TRBD1. CDR1 is ENHRY and CDR2 is SYGVKD in the germline V gene. The junction had 7 bases not matched to a gene; V was cut back by 4 bases and J by 9 bases. CDR3 length: 14 amino acids. CDR3 sequence reads: CAISGRTGASTIYF. CDR3 nucleotides: TGTGCCATCAGTGGAAGGACAGGGGCGAGCACCATATATTTT.

CDR3 sequence (DNA): TGTGCCAGTAGTATGCGTACGGAGTTCCACAATCAGCCCCAGCATTTT. This gives the protein CASSMRTEFHNQPQHF. The gene calls are TRBV19 and TRBJ1-5; no clear D gene. Trimming shortened V by 3 bases and J by 3 bases, and 15 bases separated the two germline ends. This CDR3 has 16 amino acids. From germline, CDR1 is LNHDA and CDR2 SQIVND (reference sequence).

The J gene is TRBJ1-2, the V gene TRBV6-5; D is ambiguous. Germline V lookup: CDR1 MNHEY, CDR2 SVGAGI. Deletions cut 7 bases from V and 2 bases from J, with 14 bases between. The CDR3 runs to 14 residues. CDR3 bases: TGTGCCAGCATCGAGGGTGGAGGGAACTATGGCTACACCTTC. Residues: CASIEGGGNYGYTF.

With respect to this clonotype: Germline and junction disagree at one end, which may indicate a read error. The genes are TRBV10-3 and TRBJ2-5; D unresolved. In germline, CDR1 is ENHRY, CDR2 SYGVKD. CDR3 length equals 13 residues. The CDR3: CAISDPTEDTQYF. The CDR3 region has the DNA TGTGCCATCAGTGATCCTACCGAAGATACCCAGTACTTC.

This clonotype was counted many times. The chain carries TRBV15 and TRBJ1-1; D unresolved. The germline V gene has CDR1 LNHNV and CDR2 YYDKDF (reference sequence). The CDR3 is made up of 15 amino acids. V lost 2 bases to trimming and J lost 0 bases, with 10 bases between them. Here the CDR3 reads CATSRNLALNTEAFF. The CDR3 bases are TGTGCCACCAGCAGAAACCTTGCTTTGAACACTGAAGCTTTCTTT. Drawing the rest from reference TRBV15 and TRBJ1-1, the complete variable domain is DAMVIQNPRYQVTQFGKPVTLSCSQTLNHNVMYWYQQKSSQAPKLLFHYYDKDFNNEADTPDNFQSRRPNTSFCFLDIRSPGLGDTAMYLCATSRNLALNTEAFFGQGTRLTVV.

This rearrangement joins TRBV24-1 to TRBJ2-2, with unresolved D. The CDR3 is 14 amino acids. V gave up 1 base and J gave up 5 bases, with 7 bases separating them. CDR1 is KGHDR, CDR2 SFDVKD, per germline. The CDR3 spells CATSDFLRTGELFF. CDR3 DNA: TGTGCCACCAGTGATTTTTTGAGGACCGGGGAGCTGTTTTTT.